These 3 T cell receptor beta chains originate from one sample sequenced in a study of shared clonotypes between healthy human individuals. Sequencing was performed with immunoSEQ multiplex PCR; in TCRdb, only in-frame clones are kept and a portion is missing. The table includes under 1,100,000 clones, around 78% detected once. Specimen: memory CD4+ T cells from PBMCs. Subset defined: CD45RA-negative fraction. These receptor sequences come from a man younger than 30 in good health. Some clones in this sample may be carry-over from other donors' samples.

The chain uses TRBV2 and TRBJ1-3, with D uncertain. Germline CDR1 and CDR2: SNHLY and FYNNEI. With 7 bases removed from V and 0 bases from J, the gap between germline ends came to 19 bases. The CDR3 spans 17 residues. The CDR3 DNA is TGTGCCAGCACCTTGAGACATGCTGAACGCTCTGGAAACACCATATATTTT. This sequence encodes CASTLRHAERSGNTIYF.

The rearrangement links TRBV10-3 to TRBJ2-7; D is possibly TRBD1 (5 bases). V lost 2 bases, J lost 4 bases, and 9 bases lay in between. The CDR3 sequence is 13 residues long. Germline V gene lookup returns CDR1 ENHRY and CDR2 SYGVKD. CDR3 amino acids: CAISEQGEYEQYF. In DNA, the CDR3 is TGTGCCATCAGTGAGCAAGGGGAATACGAGCAGTACTTC.

The V and J genes are TRBV11-3 and TRBJ2-7, with 7 positions matching TRBD2. The J segment lost 2 bases and the V segment lost 4 bases, leaving 2 bases of the junction unmatched. The CDR3 has 13 amino acids. The V gene's germline CDR1 is SGHNT and CDR2 YENEEA. CDR3 loop: CASSSAGAYEQYF. The CDR3 DNA reads as TGTGCCAGCAGCTCCGCGGGAGCCTACGAGCAGTACTTC.